The 14 T cell receptor beta chains in this list originate from one sample, sequenced in a study of T cells after yellow fever vaccination (dated by TCRdb to 2018 to 2020). The sample's treatment or condition label, decoded: live attenuated yellow fever vaccine strain. Libraries were made using 5' RACE. For sequencing, an Illumina NovaSeq 6000 was employed. Clones were called with MiXCR by TCRdb after fastp trimmed the public reads at Q25, and only in-frame beta chains were retained. Rows matching on CDR3 protein sequence are summarized as one entry with the most common DNA and genes. The sample records approximately 330,000 distinct CDR3 sequences, approximately 4% of which are singletons. The leading ten clones occupy 20% to 25% of the sample. The input for sequencing was PBMCs, taken 5 days after the yellow fever booster vaccination. Every receptor here comes from a man younger than 35 who received the YFV17D yellow fever vaccine.

This clonotype has a count of ten or more. This chain's CDR3 is CASSPGTGGETQYF. CDR3 bases: TGTGCCAGCAGTCCCGGCACGGGAGGAGAGACCCAGTACTTC. V usage is TRBV7-3 and J usage is TRBJ2-5; TRBD2 agrees at 7 bases. Germline CDR1 reads SGHTA; CDR2 reads FQGTGA. V lost 6 bases, J lost 4 bases, and 8 bases stayed unmatched. The CDR3 loop spans 14 amino acids.

This clonotype was detected only a few times. This rearrangement joins TRBV5-1 to TRBJ2-2; 11 bases fit TRBD2. The V gene end was trimmed by 6 bases and the J gene end by 4 bases; junction bases not matched to a gene: 8. Germline-derived CDR1 and CDR2 are SGHRS and YFSETQ. This CDR3 region has 16 residues. The CDR3 bases are TGCGCCAGCACCTTTAGCGGGGGGGCCGGCACCGGGGAGCTGTTTTTT. Translating it yields CASTFSGGAGTGELFF. The full variable domain, with the rest looked up from reference TRBV5-1 and TRBJ2-2, is KAGVTQTPRYLIKTRGQQVTLSCSPISGHRSVSWYQQTPGQGLQFLFEYFSETQRNKGNFPGRFSGRQFSNSRSEMNVSTLELGDSALYLCASTFSGGAGTGELFFGEGSRLTVL.

This clonotype was found a few times. This chain connects TRBV6-6 to TRBJ1-1; 11 bases align to TRBD1. The CDR3 sequence is 16 residues long. V lost 4 bases and J lost 4; bases outside the gene matches: 8. Per germline, CDR1 MNHNY and CDR2 SVGAGI (reference sequence). CDR3 residues: CASSFGTGGGGTEAFF. The CDR3 DNA reads TGTGCCAGCAGTTTCGGGACAGGGGGAGGTGGCACTGAAGCTTTCTTT.

This clonotype was recorded at least ten times. At one of its ends the junction is not consistent with the germline gene, which may arise from a read error. The V call is TRBV7-2, the J call TRBJ2-1, with 7 nucleotides matching TRBD2. In germline, CDR1 is SGHTA, CDR2 FQGNSA. The length of the CDR3 is 15 residues. The CDR3 DNA reads TGTGCCAGCAGCCTAGCGTCTAGCGGTCGGAATGAGCAGTTCTTC. It specifies CASSLASSGRNEQFF.

This clonotype has a count of ten or more. V gene TRBV7-6 combines with J gene TRBJ2-7, with 9 bases aligning to TRBD1. The CDR3 runs 15 residues. CDR1 is SGHVS, CDR2 FNYEAQ, per germline. V dropped 5 bases and J dropped 1; count of bases not matched to a gene: 6. The CDR3 bases are TGTGCCAGCAGCACCGGGACAGGGAGTTCCTACGAGCAGTACTTC. Amino acids: CASSTGTGSSYEQYF.

This sequence joins TRBV7-9 and TRBJ2-3; 7 bases align to TRBD2. V shed 1 base and J 1 base; nucleotides not matched to a gene: 14. This CDR3 contains 19 residues. Germline CDR1 and CDR2: SEHNR and FQNEAQ (reference sequence). This chain's CDR3 is CASSLVVYLTAGRTDTQYF. The CDR3 coding sequence is TGTGCCAGCAGCTTAGTAGTATACCTTACAGCGGGGCGCACAGATACGCAGTATTTT. The complete variable domain, with remaining parts taken from reference TRBV7-9 and TRBJ2-3, reads DTGVSQNPRHKITKRGQNVTFRCDPISEHNRLYWYRQTLGQGPEFLTYFQNEAQLEKSRLLSDRFSAERPKGSFSTLEIQRTEQGDSAMYLCASSLVVYLTAGRTDTQYFGPGTRLTVL.

This clonotype was counted between two and nine times. The V call is TRBV19, the J call TRBJ2-5, with 7 bases lining up with TRBD1. This CDR3 region has 15 residues. Germline CDR1 and CDR2: LNHDA and SQIVND (reference sequence). After removal of 6 bases from V and 0 bases from J, the junction contained 7 bases not matched to a gene. Here the CDR3 reads CASSGDRSYQETQYF. In DNA, the CDR3 is TGTGCCAGTAGCGGGGACAGATCGTACCAAGAGACCCAGTACTTC.

This clonotype was counted only a few times. This chain joins TRBV24-1 and TRBJ1-3; the D is unclear. CDR3 length equals 12 residues. Deletions cut 0 bases from V and 9 bases from J, with 5 bases between. The germline V gene has CDR1 KGHDR and CDR2 SFDVKD. CDR3 DNA: TGTGCCACCAGTGATTTGATCGGCACCATATATTTT. Amino acid sequence: CATSDLIGTIYF.

This clonotype was seen a few times. V gene TRBV24-1 combines with J gene TRBJ2-5; D is ambiguous. Germline V CDR1 and CDR2: KGHDR, SFDVKD. The CDR3 is 15 residues long. Trimming removed 3 bases from V and 10 bases from J, with 20 bases in between. The CDR3 DNA reads as TGTGCCACCAGTGATCCAATTGCGTCCCCATGGGGCCAGTACTTC. The encoded protein is CATSDPIASPWGQYF.

The chain is built from TRBV7-9 and TRBJ2-7; 8 bases line up with TRBD2. V was clipped by 2 bases and J by 2 bases; unmatched bases: 2. The CDR3 is 14 residues long. Germline V gene data show CDR1 as SEHNR and CDR2 as FQNEAQ (reference sequence). CDR3 nucleotide sequence: TGTGCCAGCAGCTTAAACGGGGGGGCCTACGAGCAGTACTTC. It is translated as CASSLNGGAYEQYF. Filled out from reference TRBV7-9 and TRBJ2-7, the complete variable domain reads DTGVSQNPRHKITKRGQNVTFRCDPISEHNRLYWYRQTLGQGPEFLTYFQNEAQLEKSRLLSDRFSAERPKGSFSTLEIQRTEQGDSAMYLCASSLNGGAYEQYFGPGTRLTVT.

This clonotype has a count of ten or more. The chain carries TRBV12-3 or TRBV12-4 and TRBJ1-2; D gene unclear. The length of the CDR3 is 16 residues. The ends were cut back, 0 bases at V and 8 bases at J, with 19 bases in the middle. The CDR3 region is CASSLALLQLYGGYTF. The CDR3 coding sequence is TGTGCCAGCAGTTTAGCTTTATTACAACTATATGGAGGCTACACCTTC.

This clonotype was picked up many times. The chain uses TRBV29-1 and TRBJ2-5, with TRBD2 matching over 8 bases. The CDR3 totals 13 residues. Germline CDR1 and CDR2: SQVTM and ANQGSEA. Trimming at V came to 6 bases and at J to 5 bases, leaving 8 bases not matched to a gene. CDR3 coding DNA: TGCAGCGTCACCGGGGGGGGAGCGGAGACCCAGTACTTC. Translated: CSVTGGGAETQYF. Variable domain in full (rest from reference TRBV29-1 and TRBJ2-5): SAVISQKPSRDICQRGTSLTIQCQVDSQVTMMFWYRQQPGQSLTLIATANQGSEATYESGFVIDKFPISRPNLTFSTLTVSNMSPEDSSIYLCSVTGGGAETQYFGPGTRLLVL.

This clonotype has at least ten counts. The V call is TRBV29-1, the J call TRBJ2-3; D remains unclear. V lost 3 bases and J 8 bases, leaving 0 bases between the germline ends. Germline values: CDR1 SQVTM, CDR2 ANQGSEA. The CDR3 has 8 residues. Written as DNA, the CDR3 is TGCAGCGTTGATACGCAGTATTTT. Translated: CSVDTQYF.

This clonotype was seen only a few times. V is TRBV12-3 or TRBV12-4 and J is TRBJ2-6; 7 positions agree with TRBD1. The CDR3 runs to 18 residues. V lost 6 bases and J lost 0; bases outside the gene matches: 11. CDR3 sequence (DNA): TGTGCCAGCAGCCGGGACAGTTGGGTACCCTCTGGGGCCAACGTCCTGACTTTC. This sequence encodes CASSRDSWVPSGANVLTF.